The next 15 T cell receptor beta chains were all read from a single sample in a study of blood T cell repertoires in COVID-19 (dated by TCRdb to 2019 to 2021). Library prep was done by the immunoSEQ multiplex PCR assay. The source is immuneACCESS, and TCRdb retained only in-frame sequences with V and J called. Part of the clones is not carried over; for the studies checked, unresolved V genes explain less than half of this, and the remainder is unexplained. The sample contains about 300,000 clones, 89% of them found a single time. The ten largest clones represent less than 2% of the sample. Sample: peripheral blood. These receptors all come from a woman in her thirties with COVID-19, enrolled during active disease.

The chain carries TRBV6-1 and TRBJ2-1, with TRBD2 matching over 12 bases. The CDR3 totals 15 residues. The J segment lost 6 bases and the V segment lost 1 base, leaving 1 base of the junction unmatched. From germline, CDR1 is MNHNS and CDR2 SASEGT. Written as DNA, the CDR3 is TGTGCCAGCAGTGAAGAACTAGCGGGGGGCAATGAGCAGTTCTTC. It yields the protein CASSEELAGGNEQFF.

The V and J genes are TRBV27 and TRBJ2-1; 9 bases align to TRBD2. The ends lost 2 bases at V and 7 bases at J; junction bases unmatched: 9. The germline V gene has CDR1 MNHEY and CDR2 SMNVEV (reference sequence). The CDR3 runs to 16 residues. CDR3 region: CASSLTGLAAWNEQFF. The CDR3 DNA follows: TGTGCCAGCAGTTTAACGGGACTAGCCGCTTGGAATGAGCAGTTCTTC.

The chain employs TRBV5-4 and TRBJ1-2; no definite D call. Germline lookup yields CDR1 SGHNT and CDR2 YYREEE (reference sequence). V gave up 3 bases and J gave up 7 bases, with 13 bases separating them. This CDR3 has 13 residues. The CDR3 sequence is CASSSGLTRGYTF. The CDR3 DNA follows: TGTGCCAGCAGCTCCGGCCTGACACGTGGCTACACCTTC.

This clone was counted between two and nine times. A junction boundary mismatches the germline segment, possibly from a read error. CDR3 residues: CASSLDKATPGGNTEAFF. The CDR3 nucleotides are TGTGCTAGCAGCTTAGATAAGGCCACCCCGGGGGGCAACACTGAAGCTTTCTTT. The rearrangement uses TRBV7-7 and TRBJ1-1, with a tentative D call TRBD1 (6 bases). Germline V gives CDR1 SSHAT, CDR2 FNYEAQ (reference sequence). The CDR3 contains 18 residues.

The J gene is TRBJ2-6, the V gene TRBV19, with no clear D. The V gene lost 1 base and the J gene lost 0 bases, with 7 bases spanning the gap. Per germline, CDR1 LNHDA and CDR2 SQIVND (reference sequence). The CDR3 spans 16 residues. This chain's CDR3 is CASSIGSASGANVLTF. CDR3 nucleotide sequence: TGTGCCAGTAGTATAGGGAGCGCCTCTGGGGCCAACGTCCTGACTTTC.

The chain links TRBV7-6 to TRBJ2-1, with 9 bases that match TRBD2. The V gene end was trimmed by 5 bases and the J gene end by 2 bases; junction bases not matched to a gene: 4. Germline-derived CDR1 and CDR2 are SGHVS and FNYEAQ. The CDR3 is 15 residues long. The CDR3 protein is CASSAGGGTYNEQFF. The CDR3 DNA follows: TGTGCCAGCAGCGCGGGAGGGGGCACCTACAATGAGCAGTTCTTC.

The chain is built from TRBV19 and TRBJ2-2; 7 bases align to TRBD1. CDR1 and CDR2 from the germline V gene are LNHDA and SQIVND (reference sequence). This CDR3 comprises 14 residues. V lost 8 bases and J lost 6; bases outside the gene matches: 9. The CDR3 nucleotides are TGTGCCAGTGACCGACAGGGAGTCGCCGGGGAGCTGTTTTTT. This sequence encodes CASDRQGVAGELFF. Full variable domain (outside the CDR3, taken from reference TRBV19 and TRBJ2-2): DGGITQSPKYLFRKEGQNVTLSCEQNLNHDAMYWYRQDPGQGLRLIYYSQIVNDFQKGDIAEGYSVSREKKESFPLTVTSAQKNPTAFYLCASDRQGVAGELFFGEGSRLTVL.

The rearrangement joins TRBV20-1 to TRBJ1-2, with D uncertain. Trimming shortened V by 3 bases and J by 2 bases, and 4 bases separated the two germline ends. This CDR3 is 11 amino acids long. The V gene's germline CDR1 is DFQATT and CDR2 SNEGSKA (reference sequence). The CDR3 DNA is TGCAGTGCTAGGGCCAACTATGGCTACACCTTC. Residues: CSARANYGYTF.

The genes are TRBV27 and TRBJ1-1, with D possibly TRBD1 on 5 matching bases. Germline CDR1 and CDR2: MNHEY and SMNVEV (reference sequence). The ends were cut back, 4 bases at V and 3 bases at J, with 9 bases in the middle. CDR3 size: 13 residues. CDR3 sequence reads: CASSYSGYTEAFF. CDR3 bases: TGTGCCAGCAGTTACTCAGGGTACACTGAAGCTTTCTTT.

The chain carries TRBV7-3 and TRBJ2-5; 8 bases are shared with TRBD2. Germline V gives CDR1 SGHTA, CDR2 FQGTGA. The CDR3 length is 15 residues. V shed 0 bases and J 4 bases; nucleotides not matched to a gene: 4. As DNA, the CDR3 is TGTGCCAGCAGCTTAACCGGGGGGGCCGGAGAGACCCAGTACTTC. It yields the protein CASSLTGGAGETQYF.

The V and J genes are TRBV5-4 and TRBJ2-7, with a weak D call TRBD1 (5 bases). Germline V gives CDR1 SGHNT, CDR2 YYREEE (reference sequence). V was trimmed by 3 bases and J by 5 bases, leaving 18 bases between them. The CDR3 length is 15 residues. CDR3 in amino acids: CASSYGDPAGNEQYF. For the CDR3, the DNA is TGTGCCAGCAGCTACGGAGACCCGGCAGGGAACGAGCAGTACTTC.

For the CDR3, the DNA is TGTGCCAGCTCACTCCGACAGAGCTTCTACGAGCAGTACGTC. Residues: CASSLRQSFYEQYV. V is TRBV18 and J is TRBJ2-7; D perhaps matches TRBD1 (5 bases). Trimming took 4 bases from V and 3 from J, leaving 13 bases between them. Germline CDR1 reads KGHSH; CDR2 reads LQKENI. The CDR3 length is 14 residues.

The CDR3 sequence is CASSYGGLGNEQFF. As DNA, the CDR3 is TGCGCCAGCAGCTACGGGGGGCTCGGCAATGAGCAGTTCTTC. The chain couples TRBV5-1 to TRBJ2-1, with D possibly being TRBD2 (7 bases). The CDR3 extends over 14 amino acids. From germline, CDR1 is SGHRS and CDR2 YFSETQ. The V end lost 3 bases, the J end lost 6 bases, and 13 bases lay between the germline ends.

This chain uses TRBV18 with TRBJ1-1; 8 bases line up with TRBD1. Germline V gene data show CDR1 as KGHSH and CDR2 as LQKENI. Trimming cost V 2 bases and J 0 bases; bases outside gene matches: 5. There are 16 residues in the CDR3. The CDR3 nucleotides read TGTGCCAGCTCACCAGCACAGGGGGGATTGAACACTGAAGCTTTCTTT. Translation gives CASSPAQGGLNTEAFF.

The CDR3 nucleotides are TGTGCCACCTTCCCGAGGGGAGGCACCGGGGAGCTGTTTTTT. Protein sequence: CATFPRGGTGELFF. The chain has TRBV2 and TRBJ2-2; TRBD2 might be the D (6 bases). The V gene lost 10 bases and the J gene lost 4 bases, with 16 bases spanning the gap. This CDR3 is built from 14 residues. Germline values: CDR1 SNHLY, CDR2 FYNNEI.